One T cell receptor (beta chain) is described in this entry. Its antigen is currently unknown. The entry originates in a study of tumor-infiltrating lymphocytes in localized non-small cell lung cancer. For the study at large: Several tumor histologies, both smoking statuses, and some post-neoadjuvant chemotherapy samples were included. Regarding the study as a whole: Higher tumor T cell infiltration than in uninvolved lung was supported by TCRbeta sequencing. IM1 and IM2 tumors showed no difference in T-cell fraction.

Trimming left V 4 bases short and J 3 bases short, with 16 bases between. CDR3 length: 15 residues. From germline, CDR1 is SGHDT and CDR2 YYEEEE. Profiling relied on immunoSEQ multiplex PCR, and the TCRdb table lists in-frame clones only, not all of them. The data contain 15,000 to 17,000 clones, roughly 71% of them singletons. This TCR was sampled from a human donor with non-small cell lung cancer. Sequenced input: lung tumor tissue. The V gene is TRBV5-6, the J gene TRBJ2-5; a weak D match, TRBD2 (7 bases). Here the CDR3 DNA reads TGTGCCAGCAGCCCGGGGGGCGGGAGTAAAGAGACCCAGTACTTC. The encoded protein is CASSPGGGSKETQYF.